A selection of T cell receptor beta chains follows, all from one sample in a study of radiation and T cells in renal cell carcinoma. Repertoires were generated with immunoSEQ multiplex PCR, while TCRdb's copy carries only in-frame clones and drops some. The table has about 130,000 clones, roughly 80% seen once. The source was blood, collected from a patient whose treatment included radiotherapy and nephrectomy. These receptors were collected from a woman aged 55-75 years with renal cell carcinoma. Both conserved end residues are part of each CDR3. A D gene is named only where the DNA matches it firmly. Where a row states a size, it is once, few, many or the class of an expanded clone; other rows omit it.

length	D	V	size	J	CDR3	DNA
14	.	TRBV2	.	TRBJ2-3	CASLRFSSTDTQYF	TGTGCCAGCTTGAGATTCTCTAGCACAGATACGCAGTATTTT
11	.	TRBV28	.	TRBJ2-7	CASSLDYEQYF	TGTGCCAGCAGTTTGGACTACGAGCAGTACTTC
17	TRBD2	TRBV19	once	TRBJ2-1	CASSISASGGGYNEQFF	TGTGCCAGTAGTATCAGTGCTAGCGGGGGAGGGTACAATGAGCAGTTCTTC
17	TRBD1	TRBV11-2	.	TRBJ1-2	CASSLDGQGSARSGYTF	TGTGCCAGCAGCTTAGACGGACAGGGGTCGGCGCGTAGTGGCTACACCTTC
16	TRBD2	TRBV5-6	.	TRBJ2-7	CASSLGAGVLSYEQYF	TGTGCCAGCAGCTTGGGTGCGGGGGTCCTCTCCTACGAGCAGTACTTC
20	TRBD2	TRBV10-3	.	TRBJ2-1	CAILEPFGTSGGPLYNEQFF	TGTGCCATCCTCGAACCCTTTGGGACTAGCGGGGGCCCCCTTTACAATGAGCAGTTCTTC
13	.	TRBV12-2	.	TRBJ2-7	CHPIGTSPGEQYF	TGTCACCCGATCGGGACTAGCCCGGGGGAGCAGTACTTC
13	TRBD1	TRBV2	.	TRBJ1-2	CASRNRGGYGYTF	TGTGCCAGCAGAAACAGGGGCGGCTATGGCTACACCTTC
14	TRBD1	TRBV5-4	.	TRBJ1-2	CASSFQGASFGYTF	TGTGCCAGCAGCTTCCAGGGGGCCAGTTTTGGCTACACCTTC
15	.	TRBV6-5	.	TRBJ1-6	CATFPSRTVSSPLHF	TGTGCCACCTTCCCAAGTCGGACAGTTTCTTCACCCCTCCACTTT
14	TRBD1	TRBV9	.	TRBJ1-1	CASSTGQWRTEAFF	TGTGCCAGCAGCACGGGACAGTGGAGAACTGAAGCTTTCTTT
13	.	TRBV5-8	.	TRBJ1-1	CASSLGQLSEAFF	TGTGCCAGCAGCTTGGGACAGCTGAGTGAAGCTTTCTTT
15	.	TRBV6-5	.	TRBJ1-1	CASSVVLGQNTEAFF	TGTGCCAGCAGTGTTGTCCTAGGGCAGAACACTGAAGCTTTCTTT
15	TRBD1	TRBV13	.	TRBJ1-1	CASSFPTRGQVEAFF	TGTGCCAGCAGCTTTCCCACCAGGGGGCAGGTGGAAGCTTTCTTT
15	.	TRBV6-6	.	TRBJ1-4	CASTAMTTTNEKLFF	TGTGCCAGCACGGCGATGACCACAACTAATGAAAAACTGTTTTTT
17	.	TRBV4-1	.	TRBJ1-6	CASSQEGESSYNSPLHF	TGCGCCAGCAGCCAAGAAGGGGAGAGCTCCTATAATTCACCCCTCCACTTT
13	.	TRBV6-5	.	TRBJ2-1	CASSPQNYNEQFF	TGTGCCAGCAGTCCCCAGAACTACAATGAGCAGTTCTTC
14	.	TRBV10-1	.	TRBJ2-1	CASSLTGSYNEQFF	TGCGCCAGCAGCCTGACTGGCTCCTACAATGAGCAGTTCTTC
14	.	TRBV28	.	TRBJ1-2	CASSLIGVNPGYTF	TGTGCCAGCAGTTTAATAGGGGTCAACCCTGGCTACACCTTC
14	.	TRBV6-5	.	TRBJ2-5	CASSFLASQETQYF	TGTGCCAGCAGCTTTCTAGCGAGCCAAGAGACCCAGTACTTC
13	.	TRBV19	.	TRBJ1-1	CASSRGSGTEAFF	TGTGCCAGTAGCCGAGGGAGCGGCACTGAAGCTTTCTTT
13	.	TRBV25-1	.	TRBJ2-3	CASSVPGTDTQYF	TGTGCCAGCAGTGTCCCTGGCACAGATACGCAGTATTTT
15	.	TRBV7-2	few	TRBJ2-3	CASSLRGVSTDTQYF	TGTGCCAGCAGCTTGAGGGGGGTATCTACAGATACGCAGTATTTT
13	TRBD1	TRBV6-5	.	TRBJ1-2	CASSGQGAGGYTF	TGTGCCAGCAGTGGACAGGGGGCTGGTGGCTACACCTTC
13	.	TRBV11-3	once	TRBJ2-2	CASSSHPSGELFF	TGTGCCAGCAGTTCTCATCCCAGCGGGGAGCTGTTTTTT
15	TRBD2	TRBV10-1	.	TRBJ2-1	CASSEKAGWLDEQFF	TGCGCCAGCAGTGAGAAAGCGGGATGGCTGGATGAGCAGTTCTTC
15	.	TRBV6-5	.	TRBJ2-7	CASSYGSVGNYEQYF	TGTGCCAGCAGTTACGGGTCAGTCGGGAACTACGAGCAGTACTTC
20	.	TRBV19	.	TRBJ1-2	CASTNLRSLQTGTHFYGYTF	TGTGCCAGTACCAACCTACGCTCTTTACAAACGGGCACGCATTTCTATGGCTACACCTTC
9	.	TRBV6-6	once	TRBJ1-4	CASGPPVRF	TGTGCCAGCGGGCCTCCGGTACGTTTT
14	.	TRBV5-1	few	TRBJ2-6	CASRAPAGANVLTF	TGCGCCAGCAGGGCCCCCGCTGGGGCCAACGTCCTGACTTTC
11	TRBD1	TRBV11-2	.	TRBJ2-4	CASTGGTIQYF	TGTGCCAGCACAGGGGGAACGATTCAGTACTTC
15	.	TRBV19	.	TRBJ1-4	CASSQWGQGGEKLFF	TGTGCCAGTAGCCAATGGGGGCAGGGTGGCGAAAAACTGTTTTTT
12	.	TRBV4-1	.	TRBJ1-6	CASSHGPPPLHF	TGCGCCAGCAGCCATGGACCGCCACCCCTCCACTTT
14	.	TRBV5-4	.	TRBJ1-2	CASSLPGMERGYTF	TGTGCCAGCAGCTTGCCAGGGATGGAGCGTGGCTACACCTTC
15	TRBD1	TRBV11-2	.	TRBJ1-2	CASSQAGQGLHGYTF	TGTGCCAGCAGCCAGGCGGGACAGGGACTGCATGGCTACACCTTC
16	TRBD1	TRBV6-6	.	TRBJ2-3	CASLSRRDRESNTQYF	TGTGCCAGCCTCTCACGCCGGGACAGGGAAAGTAATACGCAGTATTTT
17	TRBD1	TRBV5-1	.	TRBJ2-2	CASSLVPGQGDSGELFF	TGCGCCAGCAGCTTGGTTCCGGGACAGGGGGACTCCGGGGAGCTGTTTTTT
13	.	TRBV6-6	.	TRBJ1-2	CASSYSPRGGYTF	TGTGCCAGCAGTTATAGCCCCCGCGGGGGCTACACCTTC
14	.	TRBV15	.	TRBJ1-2	CATSRGAGGRGYTF	TGTGCCACCAGCAGAGGTGCTGGCGGACGTGGCTACACCTTC
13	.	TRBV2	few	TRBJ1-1	CASSTTPNTEAFF	TGTGCCAGCAGTACGACACCGAACACTGAAGCTTTCTTT
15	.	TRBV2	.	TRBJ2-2	CASRTVLANTGELFF	TGTGCCAGCAGGACCGTACTAGCCAACACCGGGGAGCTGTTTTTT